One sample yielded the 15 T cell receptor beta chains listed below, sequenced in a study of T-cell memory formation after mild COVID-19. TCRdb re-analysed the 5' RACE reads in MiXCR, keeping a single row per CDR3 protein. Of around 470,000 distinct CDR3 sequences in the sample, about 20% are singletons; the top ten hold around 9.2%. Input material: PBMCs or a T cell subset sorted from them (not recorded which). The receptors were gathered from an adult woman who had mild COVID-19 (a few samples of this study predate the infection). Cell type and time point are not known.

This clonotype was picked up many times. The chain recombines TRBV5-1 with TRBJ1-1, with 7 bases aligning to TRBD1. The CDR3 totals 17 residues. Germline V gene lookup returns CDR1 SGHRS and CDR2 YFSETQ. The J segment lost 4 bases and the V segment lost 0 bases, leaving 12 bases of the junction unmatched. The CDR3 DNA sequence: TGCGCCAGCAGCTTGGAACCCCAGGGACAGCGAGGCACTGAAGCTTTCTTT. It is translated as CASSLEPQGQRGTEAFF.

This clonotype occurred many times. The chain combines TRBV5-1 with TRBJ2-7, with D maybe TRBD1 (5 bases). From germline, CDR1 is SGHRS and CDR2 YFSETQ. The CDR3 spans 12 residues. V gave up 2 bases and J gave up 3 bases, with 6 bases separating them. CDR3 loop: CASSFDSYEQYF. As DNA, the CDR3 is TGCGCCAGCAGCTTCGACAGCTACGAGCAGTACTTC.

The chain links TRBV12-3 or TRBV12-4 to TRBJ1-1, with TRBD1 matching over 8 bases. V shed 6 bases, J shed 10 bases, and the junction held 7 bases outside the gene matches. The CDR3 contains 12 residues. CDR3: CASSPGQGRAFF. The CDR3 nucleotides read TGTGCCAGCAGCCCCGGACAGGGACGAGCTTTCTTT.

In this sample, this clonotype turned up once. The chain links TRBV5-1 to TRBJ2-1; possibly TRBD2 for D (6 bases). The germline V gene encodes CDR1 SGHRS and CDR2 YFSETQ. Trimming took 4 bases from V and 3 from J, leaving 11 bases between them. The CDR3 loop spans 14 amino acids. The CDR3 bases are TGCGCCAGCAGCCGGGACTTAAGCTACAATGAGCAGTTCTTC. Amino acid sequence: CASSRDLSYNEQFF.

This clonotype was counted ten times or more. This chain uses TRBV29-1 with TRBJ2-1; D is undetermined. Trimming took off 3 bases at V and 12 bases at J, with 12 bases between the two ends. This CDR3 is built from 11 residues. The germline V gene has CDR1 SQVTM and CDR2 ANQGSEA. CDR3 DNA: TGCAGCGTTGATCCGGGTTCGGGGCAGTTCTTC. It encodes CSVDPGSGQFF.

The chain recombines TRBV18 with TRBJ2-7; no definite D call. V was trimmed by 3 bases and J by 3 bases, leaving 6 bases between them. The germline V gene encodes CDR1 KGHSH and CDR2 LQKENI. The CDR3 runs 12 residues. The CDR3 region is CASSPGFYEQYF. CDR3 sequence (DNA): TGTGCCAGCTCACCGGGCTTCTACGAGCAGTACTTC.

This chain links TRBV3-1 with TRBJ1-5; D not certain. CDR3 length equals 15 residues. Germline CDR1 and CDR2: LGHDT and YNNKEL (reference sequence). Trimming left V 1 base short and J 5 bases short, with 12 bases between. CDR3 region: CASSQAWASHQPQHF. CDR3 coding DNA: TGTGCCAGCAGCCAAGCCTGGGCCTCGCATCAGCCCCAGCATTTT.

This clonotype was seen only a few times. The chain joins TRBV4-1 to TRBJ1-1; D is undetermined. The ends were cut back, 7 bases at V and 5 bases at J, with 23 bases in the middle. CDR3 length equals 16 residues. Germline CDR1 is MGHRA and CDR2 is YSYEKL. CDR3 bases: TGCGCCAGCACCGTGGGCGGAGGGTTTGGGAAGACTGAAGCTTTCTTT. Protein: CASTVGGGFGKTEAFF.

Notes on this clonotype: Mismatch with germline at one junction end may stem from a read error. This chain joins TRBV7-6 and TRBJ2-7; 11 positions agree with TRBD2. This CDR3 comprises 19 residues. Germline V gives CDR1 SGHVS, CDR2 FNYEAQ. Written as DNA, the CDR3 is TGTGCCAGCATCTTAGGCCTAGCGGGGGGCCCATTTTCCTCCTACGAGCAGTACTTC. Its protein is CASILGLAGGPFSSYEQYF.

The V and J genes are TRBV7-2 and TRBJ1-5, with D possibly being TRBD1 (6 bases). Trimming took off 1 base at V and 4 bases at J, with 14 bases between the two ends. Germline assignment: CDR1 SGHTA and CDR2 FQGNSA. The CDR3 covers 16 residues. CDR3 sequence (DNA): TGTGCCAGCAGCTTAGGGGGCCGACAGGTTAATCAGCCCCAGCATTTT. Its translation is CASSLGGRQVNQPQHF.

This clonotype turned up a few times. V usage is TRBV7-6 and J usage is TRBJ2-3; D is unresolved. CDR1 and CDR2 (germline): SGHVS, FNYEAQ. V dropped 3 bases and J dropped 4 bases, with 8 bases sitting between them. The CDR3 contains 13 residues. DNA of the CDR3: TGTGCCAGCAGCTTGGAAGTATCAGATACGCAGTATTTT. This codes for CASSLEVSDTQYF.

A few counts support this clonotype. This sequence joins TRBV12-3 or TRBV12-4 and TRBJ2-7; D remains ambiguous. The CDR3 loop spans 12 amino acids. Trimming removed 6 bases from V and 3 bases from J, with 9 bases in between. The DNA of the CDR3 is TGTGCCAGCAGCACTTGGGGCTACGAGCAGTACTTC. Amino acid sequence: CASSTWGYEQYF.

The chain recombines TRBV19 with TRBJ2-1; perhaps D is TRBD1 or TRBD2 (6 bases each). V was cut by 3 bases and J by 7 bases, with 13 bases left in between. This CDR3 contains 14 residues. Germline V gene lookup returns CDR1 LNHDA and CDR2 SQIVND (reference sequence). The CDR3 DNA is TGTGCCAGTAGTATTTGGGGGGCGAGGAATGAGCAGTTCTTC. Its translation: CASSIWGARNEQFF.

The genes are TRBV20-1 and TRBJ2-3, with D tentatively TRBD2 (5 bases). The V gene lost 7 bases and the J gene lost 0 bases, with 14 bases spanning the gap. Germline values: CDR1 DFQATT, CDR2 SNEGSKA (reference sequence). CDR3 size: 14 residues. The CDR3 region has the DNA TGCAGTGGTAAAAGCGGCCCTAGCACAGATACGCAGTATTTT. Protein: CSGKSGPSTDTQYF.

This clonotype is categorized as medium-sized. The V gene is TRBV4-1, the J gene TRBJ2-4, with D possibly matching TRBD1 (6 bases). CDR1 and CDR2 (germline): MGHRA, YSYEKL. The CDR3 runs 18 residues. V lost 0 bases and J lost 3, with 18 bases in between. CDR3 loop: CASSQDDPGASGKNIQYF. In DNA form, the CDR3 reads TGCGCCAGCAGCCAAGATGATCCAGGGGCGTCGGGCAAAAACATTCAGTACTTC.